The source of this TCR beta chain is a study of shared clonotypes between healthy human individuals. Germline values: CDR1 MGHRA, CDR2 YSYEKL. Trimming shortened V by 4 bases and J by 0 bases, and 11 bases separated the two germline ends. The CDR3 runs to 15 residues. Measured with immunoSEQ multiplex PCR; TCRdb has only the in-frame clones, and not every one. The sample includes about 110,000 clones, roughly 70% seen only once; the top ten take about 24%. The chain couples TRBV4-1 to TRBJ2-3; D remains ambiguous. The sample taken for sequencing was memory CD8+ T cells sorted from blood. Subset here: CD45RO+ cells pooled with CCR7-negative TemRA cells. This TCR derives from a woman aged 25 to 39 in good health. DNA of the CDR3: TGCGCCAGCAGCCCCCGGGTTACTAGCACAGATACGCAGTATTTT. Translation: CASSPRVTSTDTQYF.